The 14 T cell receptor beta chains listed next were all sequenced from one sample in a study of neurological immune-mediated disorders. Each CDR3 protein gets one entry after TCRdb re-called the 5' RACE reads with MiXCR. There are roughly 70,000 distinct CDR3 sequences in the sample; about 5% occur only once, and roughly 2.2% lies in the top ten. Sequencing was carried out using PBMCs. All receptors come from a woman in her seventies with multiple sclerosis.

In its sample, this clonotype was seen many times. This chain connects TRBV7-6 to TRBJ2-6; D is ambiguous. CDR3 size: 15 residues. The germline CDR1 and CDR2 sequences are SGHVS and FNYEAQ. The V end was cut by 2 bases, the J end by 0 bases, with 5 bases between. The CDR3 protein is CASSLLYSGANVLTF. The CDR3, as DNA: TGTGCCAGCAGCTTATTATACTCTGGGGCCAACGTCCTGACTTTC.

Ten or more counts support this clonotype. The chain recombines TRBV20-1 with TRBJ2-1; D remains ambiguous. The CDR3 extends over 16 amino acids. Trimming shortened V by 1 base and J by 0 bases, and 13 bases separated the two germline ends. The germline CDR1 and CDR2 sequences are DFQATT and SNEGSKA (reference sequence). The CDR3 DNA follows: TGCAGTGCTAGAGTCGGGCGGTCTAGCTCCTACAATGAGCAGTTCTTC. Residues: CSARVGRSSSYNEQFF.

This clonotype was seen ten or more times. The CDR3 reads CASREDRVATEAFF. The CDR3 region has the DNA TGCGCCAGCAGGGAAGACAGGGTGGCCACTGAAGCTTTCTTT. This chain uses TRBV5-1 with TRBJ1-1; 7 nucleotides agree with TRBD1. The CDR3 runs to 14 residues. J lost 4 bases, V lost 5 bases, and 8 bases had no gene match. Germline V gene lookup returns CDR1 SGHRS and CDR2 YFSETQ.

This clonotype was seen repeatedly, ten times or more. The chain is built from TRBV14 and TRBJ1-2; the D is unclear. Trimming pared 1 base from V and 8 bases from J, leaving 14 bases between. The germline CDR1 and CDR2 sequences are SGHDN and FVKESK. The CDR3 is 14 amino acids. CDR3 nucleotide sequence: TGTGCCAGCAGCCAAGGTCGGAGACCAGAGGGCTACACCTTC. As protein: CASSQGRRPEGYTF.

This clonotype was observed at least ten times. The chain employs TRBV12-3 or TRBV12-4 and TRBJ2-3; 10 bases agree with TRBD2. There are 12 residues in the CDR3. V shed 9 bases and J 9 bases; nucleotides not matched to a gene: 6. CDR3 bases: TGTGCCAGTCTAGCGGGAGTTGGGACGCAGTATTTT. This codes for CASLAGVGTQYF.

This clonotype was recorded many times. The J gene is TRBJ1-2, the V gene TRBV28; the D is unclear. V lost 4 bases to trimming and J lost 7 bases, with 7 bases between them. In germline, CDR1 is MDHEN, CDR2 SYDVKM. The CDR3 extends over 11 amino acids. CDR3 sequence (DNA): TGTGCCAGCAGTTCCAGCCCTGGCTACACCTTC. Its translation is CASSSSPGYTF.

This clonotype came up many times. The chain has TRBV7-2 and TRBJ1-2; tentatively, D is TRBD1 (5 bases). Germline assignment: CDR1 SGHTA and CDR2 FQGNSA. The length of the CDR3 is 13 residues. Trimming removed 5 bases from V and 5 bases from J, with 12 bases in between. The CDR3 DNA reads as TGTGCCAGCAGCCCTGGGACCCCTTATGGCTACACCTTC. This sequence encodes CASSPGTPYGYTF.

This clonotype was observed at least ten times. The J gene is TRBJ2-5, the V gene TRBV7-9; 7 bases are a match to TRBD1. Per germline, CDR1 SEHNR and CDR2 FQNEAQ (reference sequence). The CDR3 sequence is 15 residues long. Trimming removed 4 bases from V and 5 bases from J; junction bases left unmatched: 10. For the CDR3, the DNA is TGTGCCAGCAGCTCCTGGACAGGCTTCAGGGAGACCCAGTACTTC. It encodes CASSSWTGFRETQYF.

This clonotype was counted at least ten times. This chain links TRBV29-1 with TRBJ2-2, with 10 bases matching TRBD2. V was clipped by 6 bases and J by 4 bases; unmatched bases: 17. Germline V gene sequence: CDR1 SQVTM, CDR2 ANQGSEA. The CDR3 is made up of 18 amino acids. The CDR3 region has the DNA TGCAGCGTAGCCTCTCTCACTAGCGGGACGTCTCCCACCGGGGAGCTGTTTTTT. This codes for CSVASLTSGTSPTGELFF.

The chain employs TRBV5-1 and TRBJ2-1; unclear D gene. V lost 0 bases, J lost 9 bases, and 7 bases lay in between. Germline-derived CDR1 and CDR2 are SGHRS and YFSETQ. The CDR3 totals 12 residues. The CDR3 region is CASSLVNVEQFF. The CDR3 DNA sequence: TGCGCCAGCAGCTTGGTTAACGTTGAGCAGTTCTTC.

This clonotype was picked up many times. This chain connects TRBV21-1 to TRBJ2-1; TRBD2 is the table's D call, not checked against the DNA. TRBV21-1 is a pseudogene. The CDR3 totals 21 residues. The CDR3 sequence: CASSKADRTSGRRPTYNEQFF. CDR3 DNA: TGTGCCAGCAGCAAAGCTGATAGGACTAGCGGGAGGAGGCCGACCTACAATGAGCAGTTCTTC.

This clonotype came up many times. V usage is TRBV6-2 or TRBV6-3 and J usage is TRBJ1-4, with no clear D. The germline V gene encodes CDR1 MNHEY and CDR2 SVGEGT. The V end lost 3 bases, the J end lost 7 bases, and 12 bases lay between the germline ends. The length of the CDR3 is 14 residues. CDR3 protein: CASSYRSGGEKLFF. As DNA, the CDR3 is TGTGCCAGCAGTTATCGAAGTGGTGGTGAAAAACTGTTTTTT.

This clonotype was seen at least ten times. The chain has TRBV4-3 and TRBJ1-1, with D possibly TRBD1 on 6 matching bases. Between the trimmed V and J ends, which lost 0 bases and 2 bases, there was a span of 10 bases. Germline assignment: CDR1 LGHNA and CDR2 YSLEER. The CDR3 is 15 amino acids. CDR3 in amino acids: CASSQENRANTEAFF. The CDR3 DNA reads TGCGCCAGCAGCCAAGAAAACAGGGCAAACACTGAAGCTTTCTTT.

In this sample, this clonotype turned up many times. The chain recombines TRBV4-3 with TRBJ2-1; D is unclear. The CDR3 is 15 residues long. V was pared by 0 bases and J by 3 bases, with 9 bases between. Germline CDR1 is LGHNA and CDR2 is YSLEER. The CDR3 nucleotides are TGCGCCAGCAGCCAAGAGATAGCCGACTACAATGAGCAGTTCTTC. It translates to CASSQEIADYNEQFF.